Shown below are 17 T cell receptor beta chains from a single sample sequenced in a study of T cell repertoires in cytomegalovirus infection. These receptors have no identified antigens. TCRdb fed the reads into MiXCR, producing one record per CDR3 protein. The table includes fewer than 1,000,000 distinct CDR3 sequences, under 40% detected once. This specimen was cultured CD8+ T cells from PBMCs, taken from culture after CMV antigen stimulation. Receptors were obtained from a human donor in good health (CMV status not recorded). Some clones in this sample may be carry-over from other donors' samples.

This clonotype was seen at least ten times. The CDR3 protein is CASSPLYGRGRQNTEAFF. CDR3 in DNA: TGTGCCAGCAGCCCATTATACGGCAGGGGGCGTCAAAACACTGAAGCTTTCTTT. The V and J genes are TRBV7-2 and TRBJ1-1; TRBD1 matches at 8 bases. V shed 5 bases, J shed 2 bases, and the junction held 16 bases outside the gene matches. In germline, CDR1 is SGHTA, CDR2 FQGNSA. This CDR3 has 18 amino acids.

This clonotype was recorded a few times. The chain links TRBV19 to TRBJ1-1; 8 positions match TRBD1. Germline V gene lookup returns CDR1 LNHDA and CDR2 SQIVND (reference sequence). CDR3 length: 15 residues. V shed 7 bases and J 3 bases; nucleotides not matched to a gene: 10. This CDR3 reads CASTQKARGHTEAFF. The CDR3 DNA reads as TGTGCCAGTACCCAGAAGGCCAGGGGGCACACTGAAGCTTTCTTT.

This clonotype appeared many times. The chain has TRBV7-9 and TRBJ2-2, with 7 bases matching TRBD1. The CDR3 contains 14 residues. The germline CDR1 and CDR2 sequences are SEHNR and FQNEAQ (reference sequence). V trimming: 1 base; J trimming: 7 bases; junction bases outside the gene matches: 3. The CDR3 coding sequence is TGTGCCAGCAGCTTAGTAGGGGGCATCGGGGAGCTGTTTTTT. Translation: CASSLVGGIGELFF.

Only a few counts were recorded for this clonotype. The chain is built from TRBV7-9 and TRBJ2-3; 7 bases are a match to TRBD2. The CDR3 extends over 14 amino acids. Germline V gene data show CDR1 as SEHNR and CDR2 as FQNEAQ (reference sequence). The V gene end was trimmed by 7 bases and the J gene end by 0 bases; junction bases not matched to a gene: 4. CDR3 protein: CASKWGGSTDTQYF. CDR3 coding DNA: TGTGCCAGCAAGTGGGGGGGTAGCACAGATACGCAGTATTTT.

This rearrangement joins TRBV7-6 to TRBJ1-1, with D unresolved. This CDR3 spans 14 amino acids. Trimming removed 3 bases from V and 0 bases from J, with 8 bases in between. CDR1 and CDR2 from the germline V gene are SGHVS and FNYEAQ. The CDR3 sequence: CASSFLALNTEAFF. The DNA of the CDR3 is TGTGCCAGCAGCTTTCTTGCTCTGAACACTGAAGCTTTCTTT.

Points on this clonotype: A much larger clone sits a single nucleotide away, making a read error possible. The chain uses TRBV7-2 and TRBJ1-3; D is perhaps TRBD1 (5 bases). The CDR3 is made up of 15 amino acids. Germline V CDR1 and CDR2: SGHTA, FQGNSA. CDR3 sequence reads: CVSSLEGTYGNTIYF. The CDR3 DNA sequence: TGTGTCAGCAGCTTAGAGGGGACTTATGGAAACACCATATATTTT.

The chain combines TRBV28 with TRBJ1-5; unclear D gene. The germline V and J ends were trimmed by 0 bases and 8 bases, with 11 bases remaining between them. The V gene's germline CDR1 is MDHEN and CDR2 SYDVKM. The CDR3 is made up of 14 amino acids. This CDR3 is CASSLWGIKEPQHF. As DNA, the CDR3 is TGTGCCAGCAGTTTATGGGGGATCAAGGAGCCCCAGCATTTT.

In its sample, this clonotype was seen a few times. The chain joins TRBV19 to TRBJ2-1, with 14 bases matching TRBD2. The ends lost 7 bases at V and 8 bases at J; junction bases unmatched: 4. CDR3 length: 14 amino acids. The germline V gene encodes CDR1 LNHDA and CDR2 SQIVND (reference sequence). CDR3 DNA sequence: TGTGCCAGTATGACTAGCGGGGGGGCCCATGAGCAGTTCTTC. This encodes CASMTSGGAHEQFF.

The V and J genes are TRBV19 and TRBJ1-2, with unresolved D. The V gene's germline CDR1 is LNHDA and CDR2 SQIVND (reference sequence). V lost 9 bases to trimming and J lost 3 bases, with 14 bases between them. The CDR3 extends over 13 amino acids. CDR3 coding DNA: TGTGCCAGCAAGTTCGACGTAGACTATGGCTACACCTTC. Protein sequence: CASKFDVDYGYTF.

The CDR3 sequence is CASSLTLMTSGVTDTQYF. The CDR3 nucleotides are TGTGCCAGCAGCTTAACTCTTATGACTAGCGGGGTTACAGATACGCAGTATTTT. The V gene is TRBV7-9, the J gene TRBJ2-3; TRBD2 aligns across 11 bases. J lost 3 bases, V lost 2 bases, and 10 bases had no gene match. CDR1 and CDR2 from the germline V gene are SEHNR and FQNEAQ (reference sequence). The CDR3 runs 18 residues.

The CDR3 DNA reads TGTGCCAGGACCCCGGACACCGGGGAGCTGTTTTTT. This gives the protein CARTPDTGELFF. This chain connects TRBV6-9 to TRBJ2-2, with D unclear. V dropped 9 bases and J dropped 3 bases, with 8 bases sitting between them. Germline V gene data show CDR1 as MNHGY and CDR2 as SVAAGI. This CDR3 contains 12 residues.

This clonotype was detected only once. One junction end does not reproduce the germline sequence, and a read error may be involved. The chain recombines TRBV4-1 with TRBJ2-7; 8 nucleotides agree with TRBD2. From germline, CDR1 is MGHRA and CDR2 YSYEKL. The CDR3 extends over 16 amino acids. This CDR3 is CASSQEKLAGYYEQYF. The CDR3 DNA is TGTGCCAGCAGCCAAGAGAAATTAGCGGGGTACTACGAGCAGTACTTC.

The chain couples TRBV4-1 to TRBJ2-2, with 12 bases matching TRBD2. Trimming at V came to 1 base and at J to 1 base, leaving 7 bases not matched to a gene. CDR1 MGHRA and CDR2 YSYEKL come from the germline V gene. CDR3 size: 19 residues. CDR3 amino acids: CASSQGGLAGLRNTGELFF. The CDR3 DNA is TGCGCCAGCAGCCAAGGAGGACTAGCGGGGTTGAGGAACACCGGGGAGCTGTTTTTT.

There are a few counts of this clonotype. The rearrangement joins TRBV29-1 to TRBJ2-4; D is possibly TRBD1 or TRBD2 (5 bases each). This CDR3 comprises 16 residues. Germline CDR1 reads SQVTM; CDR2 reads ANQGSEA. Trimming stripped 4 bases from V and 10 bases from J, with 26 bases between. CDR3 nucleotide sequence: TGCAGCGTTGTTTTATGGGGACCGAGCCCAAAAGAGATTCAGTACTTC. Translation: CSVVLWGPSPKEIQYF.

The chain uses TRBV7-9 and TRBJ1-6, with 7 bases aligning to TRBD1. CDR1 and CDR2 from the germline V gene are SEHNR and FQNEAQ (reference sequence). The CDR3 has 15 amino acids. The junction had 7 bases not matched to a gene; V was cut back by 4 bases and J by 7 bases. CDR3 in DNA: TGTGCCAGCAGCTCCCCGGACAGGCTCAATTCACCCCTCCACTTT. Translation gives CASSSPDRLNSPLHF.

This clonotype was picked up many times. This rearrangement joins TRBV7-6 to TRBJ2-5, with D possibly TRBD1 on 5 matching bases. Germline CDR1 SGHVS, CDR2 FNYEAQ. The CDR3 has 18 residues. Trimming pared 8 bases from V and 5 bases from J, leaving 30 bases between. This chain's CDR3 is CASGNAAGPLSLGETQYF. The CDR3 region has the DNA TGTGCCAGCGGAAACGCGGCAGGGCCACTGAGTCTAGGGGAGACCCAGTACTTC.

The table lists this clonotype with a few counts. This chain links TRBV6-2 or TRBV6-3 with TRBJ2-1, with 11 bases lining up with TRBD2. This CDR3 is 16 amino acids long. Losses at the gene ends were 8 bases for V and 2 bases for J; bases not matched to a gene: 8. Germline V gene lookup returns CDR1 MNHEY and CDR2 SVGEGT. CDR3: CASGLTSGVTYNEQFF. CDR3 DNA sequence: TGTGCCAGCGGACTGACTAGCGGGGTTACCTACAATGAGCAGTTCTTC.